The T cell receptor beta chain described here comes from a study of blood T cell repertoires in COVID-19. Study information: Specimens from acute and convalescent COVID-19 originated in the United States, Italy and Spain. Nucleic acid was either cDNA or gDNA, and it came from T cells, B-cell-depleted T cells, or PBMCs.

The CDR3 is 12 amino acids. Looked up from germline, CDR1 is SGHDT and CDR2 is YYEEEE. V was cut by 3 bases and J by 3 bases, with 7 bases left in between. In the original analysis: Scientists estimated how many nucleated cells there were by amplifying reference gene primers. The assay was immunoSEQ multiplex PCR, and TCRdb's table has in-frame clones only and misses some. V and J calls and clone size are given by that table; D and trimming were obtained from the DNA. The profile shows hundreds of thousands of clones, 75% to 90% of them singletons. The sample taken for sequencing was peripheral blood. The chain links TRBV5-6 to TRBJ2-7, with D perhaps TRBD2 (5 bases). The origin of this receptor is a woman in her twenties or thirties who had recovered from COVID-19. The CDR3 loop reads CASSSGVYEQYF. The CDR3 DNA reads TGTGCCAGCAGCTCCGGGGTCTACGAGCAGTACTTC.